This T cell receptor beta chain was documented in a study of T-cell reconstitution after alpha-beta-depleted transplantation in children. Using unique molecular identifiers, the investigators prepared the TCRbeta library. TCRdb reprocessed the PCR reads via MiXCR and lists one record per CDR3 protein. The table has 600,000 to 700,000 distinct CDR3 sequences, under 15% seen once. In its sample, this clonotype was seen many times. The germline V gene encodes CDR1 DFQATT and CDR2 SNEGSKA (reference sequence). Trimming took off 1 base at V and 2 bases at J, with 11 bases between the two ends. The CDR3 sequence is 14 residues long.

The clonotype was recovered from a girl aged 2 to 9 with congenital amegakaryocytic thrombocytopenia, due to receive a stem cell transplant. This specimen consisted of PBMCs, obtained before TCRalphabeta/CD19-depleted stem cell transplant. This chain connects TRBV20-1 to TRBJ2-5; TRBD1 is a possible D gene (6 bases). CDR3 in amino acids: CSARVKGVQETQYF. Here the CDR3 DNA reads TGCAGTGCTAGAGTTAAGGGGGTACAAGAGACCCAGTACTTC.